The rows below give T cell receptor beta chains drawn from one sample of a study of blood T cell repertoires in COVID-19. Some clones are missing from TCRdb's copy, which holds only in-frame ones; the method was immunoSEQ multiplex PCR. The table records around 200,000 clones, around 88% of them present only once. Sequencing input: peripheral blood. Receptors were obtained from a man aged 50-59 years with active or convalescent COVID-19. CDR3s include the opening cysteine and the closing phenylalanine or tryptophan. The order of the fields is V gene, D gene, clone size, J gene, CDR3 protein, CDR3 DNA. D genes are given only for firm matches. Rows may omit the clone size; those that give it use once, few, many or a size class.

TRBV29-1,.,.,TRBJ2-3,CSVEEGLEADTQYF,TGCAGCGTTGAAGAGGGTTTGGAGGCAGATACGCAGTATTTT
TRBV7-8,.,.,TRBJ1-2,CASSFQGWVSYTF,TGTGCCAGCAGCTTTCAGGGGTGGGTCAGCTACACCTTC
TRBV3-1/TRBV3-2,TRBD1,.,TRBJ2-4,CASSQPTGQGADKNIQYF,TGTGCCAGCAGCCAACCAACCGGACAGGGGGCGGACAAAAACATTCAGTACTTC
TRBV5-1,TRBD1,.,TRBJ1-1,CASSMDRGPEAFF,TGCGCCAGCAGCATGGACAGGGGCCCTGAAGCTTTCTTT
TRBV29-1,.,.,TRBJ1-2,CSVANGNVRYGYTF,TGCAGCGTTGCTAACGGGAACGTAAGGTATGGCTACACCTTC
TRBV11-2,.,.,TRBJ1-4,CASSSNFGVDEKLFF,TGTGCCAGCAGCTCCAATTTCGGGGTAGATGAAAAACTGTTTTTT
TRBV7-2,TRBD2,.,TRBJ2-1,CASSLGLAGFQSSYNEQFF,TGTGCCAGCAGCCTGGGACTAGCGGGGTTCCAGAGCTCCTACAATGAGCAGTTCTTC
TRBV30,TRBD1,.,TRBJ1-2,CAWSLGGQGAGSYGYTF,TGTGCCTGGAGTCTGGGCGGACAGGGAGCGGGAAGCTATGGCTACACCTTC
TRBV5-1,.,.,TRBJ2-2,CASSSEGVLGELFF,TGCGCCAGCAGCTCTGAAGGGGTTCTGGGGGAGCTGTTTTTT
TRBV10-1,.,.,TRBJ2-5,CASSLPGRETQYF,TGCGCCAGCAGCCTCCCAGGGAGGGAGACCCAGTACTTC
TRBV7-9,TRBD2,few,TRBJ2-3,CASSLSGTTDTQYF,TGTGCCAGCAGCTTAAGCGGGACCACAGATACGCAGTATTTT
TRBV19,.,.,TRBJ2-7,CASSYGLSYEQYF,TGTGCCAGTAGTTACGGGTTGAGCTACGAGCAGTACTTC
TRBV25-1,.,.,TRBJ1-1,CASSPTGVEAFF,TGTGCCAGCAGCCCCACGGGGGTCGAAGCTTTCTTT
TRBV28,.,.,TRBJ1-1,CASTPGGAGTEAFF,TGTGCCAGCACCCCTGGGGGGGCGGGTACTGAAGCTTTCTTT
TRBV7-2,TRBD1,once,TRBJ2-1,CASSFRQGEYNEQFF,TGTGCCAGCAGCTTTAGACAGGGGGAATACAATGAGCAGTTCTTC
TRBV3-1/TRBV3-2,TRBD1,.,TRBJ1-3,CASSQVGGGGGGNTIYF,TGTGCCAGCAGCCAGGTTGGAGGGGGCGGAGGTGGAAACACCATATATTTT
TRBV9,TRBD1,.,TRBJ2-2,CASSAAVQGASTGELFF,TGTGCCAGCAGCGCCGCCGTGCAGGGGGCGAGTACCGGGGAGCTGTTTTTT
TRBV19,TRBD1,.,TRBJ1-5,CASSDRDRGSQPQHF,TGTGCCAGTAGTGACCGGGACAGGGGGTCTCAGCCCCAGCATTTT
TRBV5-1,TRBD1,few,TRBJ1-6,CASSYRGLDSPLHF,TGCGCCAGCAGCTACAGGGGGCTCGATTCACCCCTCCACTTT
TRBV19,.,.,TRBJ2-2,CASTNGPGENTGELFF,TGTGCCAGTACCAATGGGCCAGGCGAGAACACCGGGGAGCTGTTTTTT
TRBV10-3,.,.,TRBJ1-4,CAISASLGGVATNEKLFF,TGTGCCATCAGTGCCTCTTTGGGGGGTGTTGCAACTAATGAAAAACTGTTTTTT
TRBV18,TRBD2,.,TRBJ2-3,CASSPRPGGADTQYF,TGTGCCAGCTCACCACGTCCGGGGGGGGCAGATACGCAGTATTTT
TRBV30,.,.,TRBJ1-1,CAWKWRGLGTEAFF,TGTGCCTGGAAGTGGCGGGGCTTAGGCACTGAAGCTTTCTTT
TRBV4-1,TRBD1,few,TRBJ2-5,CASSATGVGRETQYF,TGCGCCAGCAGCGCCACAGGGGTGGGACGAGAGACCCAGTACTTC
TRBV5-1,.,.,TRBJ2-3,CASSTVGGTTDTQYF,TGCGCCAGCAGCACGGTCGGGGGAACCACAGATACGCAGTATTTT
TRBV9,.,.,TRBJ1-2,CASSVGHGYGYTF,TGTGCCAGCAGCGTAGGACACGGCTATGGCTACACCTTC
TRBV5-4,TRBD1,.,TRBJ1-2,CASSSRTGQGDYGYTF,TGTGCCAGCAGCTCCCGAACCGGACAGGGAGACTATGGCTACACCTTC
TRBV14,TRBD1,once,TRBJ2-7,CASSLVTGWGEQYF,TGTGCCAGCAGCCTCGTGACAGGGTGGGGCGAGCAGTACTTC
TRBV4-1,TRBD1,.,TRBJ1-1,CASSQVQGGNTEAFF,TGCGCCAGCAGCCAAGTTCAGGGGGGGAACACTGAAGCTTTCTTT
TRBV3-1/TRBV3-2,.,.,TRBJ2-7,CASSQARQLPYEQYF,TGTGCCAGCAGCCAAGCGCGGCAGCTGCCGTACGAGCAGTACTTC
TRBV3-1/TRBV3-2,.,.,TRBJ1-5,CASSQDSGGRQPQHF,TGTGCCAGCAGCCAAGATTCCGGGGGACGACAGCCCCAGCATTTT
TRBV18,TRBD1,once,TRBJ1-5,CASSPEQGARQPQHF,TGTGCCAGCTCACCCGAACAGGGGGCGCGGCAGCCCCAGCATTTT
TRBV7-6,.,few,TRBJ1-4,CASSSVQGTNEKLFF,TGTGCCAGCAGCTCGGTACAGGGAACTAATGAAAAACTGTTTTTT
TRBV7-2,.,few,TRBJ1-2,CASSLSGGQGYGYTF,TGTGCCAGCAGCTTAAGCGGGGGGCAAGGCTATGGCTACACCTTC
TRBV24-1,TRBD1,.,TRBJ2-1,CATGTGTGRNEQFF,TGTGCCACCGGCACCGGGACAGGGCGGAATGAGCAGTTCTTC
TRBV10-1,.,.,TRBJ1-1,CASSESTPGGVTEAFF,TGCGCCAGCAGTGAGTCGACTCCGGGCGGGGTCACTGAAGCTTTCTTT
TRBV6-1,.,.,TRBJ1-2,CASSEAFREAYGYTF,TGTGCCAGCAGTGAAGCGTTCAGGGAGGCCTATGGCTACACCTTC
TRBV6-5,TRBD1,.,TRBJ2-3,CASSPRNPGQTQYF,TGTGCCAGCAGCCCCCGTAACCCGGGACAGACGCAGTATTTT
TRBV5-1,TRBD2,.,TRBJ2-4,CASSPGTSGGVAKNIQYF,TGCGCCAGCAGCCCCGGGACTAGCGGGGGGGTAGCCAAAAACATTCAGTACTTC
TRBV18,.,.,TRBJ1-2,CASSPGPSNYGYTF,TGTGCCAGCTCACCAGGGCCCTCTAACTATGGCTACACCTTC
TRBV9,.,.,TRBJ1-1,CASAAGGMNTEAFF,TGTGCCAGCGCCGCTGGGGGGATGAACACTGAAGCTTTCTTT
TRBV3-1/TRBV3-2,TRBD1,.,TRBJ1-1,CASSLRDRDTEAFF,TGTGCCAGCAGCCTCCGGGACAGGGACACTGAAGCTTTCTTT
TRBV18,.,.,TRBJ1-2,CASSSDGVNYGYTF,TGTGCCAGCTCGAGTGACGGAGTAAACTATGGCTACACCTTC
TRBV19,.,.,TRBJ2-7,CASSISSYSEQYF,TGTGCCAGTAGTATCTCCTCTTATTCGGAGCAGTACTTC
TRBV7-6,.,.,TRBJ1-4,CASSRLVATNEKLFF,TGTGCCAGCAGCCGCCTAGTTGCAACTAATGAAAAACTGTTTTTT
TRBV18,TRBD1,.,TRBJ2-7,CASSPSGTGYEQYF,TGTGCCAGCTCACCGTCCGGGACAGGGTACGAGCAGTACTTC
TRBV13,TRBD2,.,TRBJ2-7,CASSEGTSGIRIYEQYF,TGTGCCAGCAGCGAGGGGACTAGCGGGATACGAATCTACGAGCAGTACTTC
TRBV3-1/TRBV3-2,.,.,TRBJ2-3,CASTLVGGRDTQYF,TGTGCCAGCACCCTCGTAGGGGGAAGAGATACGCAGTATTTT
TRBV29-1,TRBD2,.,TRBJ2-1,CSVDGTRTYNEQFF,TGCAGCGTTGACGGGACTAGGACCTACAATGAGCAGTTCTTC
TRBV3-1/TRBV3-2,.,.,TRBJ2-7,CASSHSSPSEQYF,TGTGCCAGCAGCCATTCGTCCCCCTCCGAGCAGTACTTC
TRBV19,TRBD1,.,TRBJ2-1,CASKRTGESSYNEQFF,TGTGCCAGCAAGAGAACAGGGGAAAGCTCCTACAATGAGCAGTTCTTC
TRBV29-1,TRBD1,.,TRBJ1-1,CSAVGDRGYAEAFF,TGCAGCGCTGTGGGGGACAGGGGGTATGCTGAAGCTTTCTTT
TRBV18,.,.,TRBJ1-1,CASSPNRDNTEAFF,TGTGCCAGCTCACCAAACAGGGATAATACTGAAGCTTTCTTT